This TCR beta chain originates from a study of shared clonotypes between healthy human individuals. Study-wide context: Every donor yielded three CD4 naive, three CD4 memory, two CD8 naive and one CD8 memory plate.

CDR1 SGHAT and CDR2 FQDESV come from the germline V gene (reference sequence). Trimming cost V 2 bases and J 3 bases; bases outside gene matches: 6. CDR3 length equals 16 residues. In the case of this clone: Antigen unknown.

A deep-level run was used for the assay. Libraries were prepared by immunoSEQ multiplex PCR; TCRdb keeps only in-frame clonotypes and omits some of them. The sample consists of approximately 330,000 clones, around four fifths of them appearing once. General observations from the study: Enrolling few donors narrowed the genetic and exposure-history diversity that was represented. When compared with the clonotypes that were shared by all four sorted-subset donors, the non-shared clonotypes turned out to have lower generation probabilities.

The receptor comes from a man between 25 and 39 years old in good health. The specimen was memory CD4+ T cells sorted from blood. Subset indicated: CD45RA-negative fraction. The gene calls are TRBV11-1 and TRBJ2-5, with 10 bases matching TRBD2. CDR3 loop: CASSLRTSGLKETQYF. The CDR3 coding sequence is TGTGCCAGCAGCTTACGGACTAGCGGACTAAAAGAGACCCAGTACTTC.